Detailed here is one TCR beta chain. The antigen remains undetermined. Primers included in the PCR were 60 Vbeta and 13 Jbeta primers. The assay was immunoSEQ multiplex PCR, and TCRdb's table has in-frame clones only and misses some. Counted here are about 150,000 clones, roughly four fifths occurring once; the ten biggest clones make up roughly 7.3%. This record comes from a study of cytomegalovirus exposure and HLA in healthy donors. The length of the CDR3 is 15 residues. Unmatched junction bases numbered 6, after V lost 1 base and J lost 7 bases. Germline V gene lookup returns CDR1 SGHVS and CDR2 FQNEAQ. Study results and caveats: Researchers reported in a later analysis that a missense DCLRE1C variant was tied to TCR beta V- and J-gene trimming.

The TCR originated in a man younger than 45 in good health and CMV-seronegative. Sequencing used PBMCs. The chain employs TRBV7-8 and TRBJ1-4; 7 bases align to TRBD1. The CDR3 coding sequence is TGTGCCAGCAGCTTAGAGGGGGCCCGGAGTGAAAAACTGTTTTTT. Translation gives CASSLEGARSEKLFF.